These 20 T cell receptor beta chains came from one sample sequenced in a study of cytomegalovirus exposure and HLA in healthy donors. The PCR contained 60 Vbeta and 13 Jbeta primers. Assay: immunoSEQ multiplex PCR; the TCRdb copy retains only in-frame clones and omits some. The sample table sets out around 150,000 clones. Sequenced input: PBMCs. The receptors were sampled from a woman aged 55-75 years in good health and CMV-seronegative.

The CDR3 reads CASRSFPEAFF. The CDR3, as DNA: TGTGCCAGCAGAAGCTTCCCTGAAGCTTTCTTT. V is TRBV25-1 and J is TRBJ1-1; D remains unclear. There are 11 residues in the CDR3. The V gene's germline CDR1 is MGHDK and CDR2 SYGVNS. Trimming left V 6 bases short and J 6 bases short, with 8 bases between.

The rearrangement uses TRBV5-1 and TRBJ2-7; a possible D gene is TRBD1 (7 bases). CDR3 length: 15 residues. The germline gives CDR1 SGHRS, CDR2 YFSETQ. V was shortened by 0 bases and J by 3 bases, with 13 bases between the two germline ends. In DNA form, the CDR3 reads TGCGCCAGCAGCTTGGAGCAGGGGGGCAACTACGAGCAGTACTTC. Protein product: CASSLEQGGNYEQYF.

The V call is TRBV2, the J call TRBJ1-1, with TRBD1 matching 7 bases. The CDR3 sequence is 14 residues long. After removal of 2 bases from V and 4 bases from J, the junction contained 4 bases not matched to a gene. Germline values: CDR1 SNHLY, CDR2 FYNNEI. CDR3 residues: CASSEWGDSTEAFF. In DNA form, the CDR3 reads TGTGCCAGCAGTGAATGGGGGGACAGCACTGAAGCTTTCTTT.

V gene TRBV5-4 combines with J gene TRBJ2-3; D gene unclear. Per germline, CDR1 SGHNT and CDR2 YYREEE (reference sequence). The V gene lost 0 bases and the J gene lost 2 bases, with 7 bases spanning the gap. The CDR3 consists of 14 residues. In nucleotides, the CDR3 is TGTGCCAGCAGCTTGGCACAGCACACAGATACGCAGTATTTT. Encoded protein: CASSLAQHTDTQYF.

This chain links TRBV5-4 with TRBJ2-7; TRBD1 agrees at 8 bases. The V and J ends lost 9 bases and 0 bases, in that order; junction bases with no gene match: 11. The CDR3 loop spans 15 amino acids. Germline V CDR1 and CDR2: SGHNT, YYREEE (reference sequence). CDR3 sequence (DNA): TGTGCCACGGGACAGGACCCCTCCAGCTCCTACGAGCAGTACTTC. It translates to CATGQDPSSSYEQYF.

This sequence joins TRBV18 and TRBJ1-5; D is unclear. Germline V gene lookup returns CDR1 KGHSH and CDR2 LQKENI. V was pared by 2 bases and J by 6 bases, with 14 bases between. The CDR3 runs 15 residues. Written as DNA, the CDR3 is TGTGCCAGCTCACCAAGTAGGTTGAGGGCTCAGCCCCAGCATTTT. Amino acids: CASSPSRLRAQPQHF.

The chain couples TRBV4-1 to TRBJ1-5; D possibly corresponds to TRBD1 (6 bases). The CDR3 is 17 amino acids. Trimming took off 0 bases at V and 9 bases at J, with 21 bases between the two ends. The germline V gene encodes CDR1 MGHRA and CDR2 YSYEKL. As DNA, the CDR3 is TGCGCCAGCAGCCAAGATCCCCAGGGGACCTCCCGCGGGCCCCAGCATTTT. Its protein product is CASSQDPQGTSRGPQHF.

J is TRBJ2-7 and V is TRBV21-1; no DNA check was done on the table's D call, TRBD1. TRBV21-1 corresponds to a pseudogene. CDR3 length equals 15 residues. CDR3 coding DNA: TGTGCCAGCAGCAAAGGGACAGGTGATTCCTACGAGCAGTACTTC. It is translated as CASSKGTGDSYEQYF.

The V and J genes are TRBV5-1 and TRBJ1-4; D unclear. Trimming left V 4 bases short and J 0 bases short, with 10 bases between. This CDR3 has 15 amino acids. The germline V gene encodes CDR1 SGHRS and CDR2 YFSETQ. CDR3 DNA: TGCGCCAGCAGCCGACCAGGTGCAACTAATGAAAAACTGTTTTTT. Translating it yields CASSRPGATNEKLFF.

The chain has TRBV19 and TRBJ2-1; TRBD2 is a possible D gene (6 bases). The CDR3 covers 11 residues. V was clipped by 6 bases and J by 15 bases, with 15 bases between them. Germline lookup yields CDR1 LNHDA and CDR2 SQIVND (reference sequence). CDR3 DNA sequence: TGTGCCAGTAGAGGGGACTGGACGACGTTCTTC. Its translation: CASRGDWTTFF.

V gene TRBV4-2 combines with J gene TRBJ2-1, with D maybe TRBD1 (6 bases). Trimming took 2 bases from V and 7 from J, leaving 15 bases between them. Germline V CDR1 and CDR2: LGHNA, YNFKEQ. CDR3 length: 15 residues. Here the CDR3 DNA reads TGTGCCAGCAGCCAACCGGGACAAGGGGGTAATGAGCAGTTCTTC. It codes for CASSQPGQGGNEQFF.

To note about this clone: At one of its ends the junction is not consistent with the germline gene, which may arise from a read error. The V and J genes are TRBV6-4 and TRBJ1-6; TRBD1 might be the D (6 bases). CDR1 and CDR2 from the germline V gene are MRHNA and SNTAGT. The CDR3 consists of 15 residues. CDR3 bases: TGTGCCAGCAGGCCGGACAGTTCCTACAATTCACCCCTCCACTTT. Residues: CASRPDSSYNSPLHF.

This clone is identified as medium-sized from frequency. The chain couples TRBV7-9 to TRBJ1-1; D is undetermined. Per the germline V gene, CDR1 is SEHNR and CDR2 is FQNEAQ (reference sequence). The germline V and J ends were trimmed by 5 bases and 7 bases, with 11 bases remaining between them. The CDR3 runs to 12 residues. CDR3 protein: CASSPSGSEAFF. The CDR3 DNA follows: TGTGCCAGCAGCCCCTCAGGCAGTGAAGCTTTCTTT.

The J gene is TRBJ1-1, the V gene TRBV6-1; no definite D call. Trimming removed 4 bases at V and 0 bases at J, with 6 bases between. Germline V CDR1 and CDR2: MNHNS, SASEGT. CDR3 length equals 13 residues. CDR3 bases: TGTGCCAGCAGTGTACAGATGAACACTGAAGCTTTCTTT. Its protein product is CASSVQMNTEAFF.

Comment on this clone: Its ends do not fully match the called genes, so a read error is possible. V and J are TRBV4-3 and TRBJ1-2, with D unresolved. CDR1 is LGHNA and CDR2 is YSLEER in the germline V gene. This CDR3 region has 16 residues. DNA of the CDR3: TGCGCCAGCAGCCAGGACTTTTCGTCCACTAACTGTGGCTACACCTTC. Its translation: CASSQDFSSTNCGYTF.

This rearrangement joins TRBV29-1 to TRBJ1-3; D call uncertain. Trimming removed 4 bases from V and 3 bases from J, with 16 bases in between. The CDR3 runs to 15 residues. Germline CDR1 and CDR2: SQVTM and ANQGSEA. CDR3: CSVAEAGAHGNTIYF. For the CDR3, the DNA is TGCAGCGTTGCGGAGGCGGGAGCGCATGGAAACACCATATATTTT.

The rearrangement links TRBV5-1 to TRBJ2-7; TRBD2 matches at 7 bases. From germline, CDR1 is SGHRS and CDR2 YFSETQ. This CDR3 is 16 amino acids long. Trimming cost V 0 bases and J 2 bases; bases outside gene matches: 8. The CDR3 spells CASSLGARAGAYEQYF. The CDR3 coding sequence is TGCGCCAGCAGCTTGGGAGCACGGGCGGGAGCCTACGAGCAGTACTTC. Variable domain in full (rest from reference TRBV5-1 and TRBJ2-7): KAGVTQTPRYLIKTRGQQVTLSCSPISGHRSVSWYQQTPGQGLQFLFEYFSETQRNKGNFPGRFSGRQFSNSRSEMNVSTLELGDSALYLCASSLGARAGAYEQYFGPGTRLTVT.

J is TRBJ1-1 and V is TRBV9, with D possibly being TRBD1 (5 bases). This CDR3 is 17 amino acids long. CDR1 is SGDLS, CDR2 YYNGEE, per germline. V was trimmed by 0 bases and J by 0 bases, leaving 15 bases between them. CDR3 sequence: CASSVGTAWGMNTEAFF. For the CDR3, the DNA is TGTGCCAGCAGCGTAGGTACGGCCTGGGGCATGAACACTGAAGCTTTCTTT.

The chain recombines TRBV9 with TRBJ2-2; D gene uncertain. The CDR3 is made up of 15 amino acids. Germline V gene data show CDR1 as SGDLS and CDR2 as YYNGEE. V shed 2 bases and J shed 2 bases, with 10 bases lying between them. CDR3 DNA sequence: TGTGCCAGCAGCGTCAGGCAGCCCAACACCGGGGAGCTGTTTTTT. It encodes CASSVRQPNTGELFF.

The chain is built from TRBV5-1 and TRBJ2-5, with D unclear. The CDR3 sequence is 14 residues long. The V end was cut by 3 bases, the J end by 0 bases, with 9 bases between. Looked up from germline, CDR1 is SGHRS and CDR2 is YFSETQ. CDR3 amino acids: CASSSRPYQETQYF. The CDR3 region has the DNA TGCGCCAGCAGCTCTAGACCTTACCAAGAGACCCAGTACTTC. Full variable domain (rest looked up from reference TRBV5-1 and TRBJ2-5): KAGVTQTPRYLIKTRGQQVTLSCSPISGHRSVSWYQQTPGQGLQFLFEYFSETQRNKGNFPGRFSGRQFSNSRSEMNVSTLELGDSALYLCASSSRPYQETQYFGPGTRLLVL.